This T cell receptor (beta chain) appears in the sequencing data of a study of T cells of healthy individuals. The CDR3 sequence is 21 residues long. Trimming pared 4 bases from V and 0 bases from J, leaving 26 bases between. Per the germline V gene, CDR1 is SGHRS and CDR2 is YFSETQ. TCRdb reprocessed the 5' RACE reads via MiXCR and lists one record per CDR3 protein. Of 40,000 to 65,000 distinct CDR3 sequences in the sample, about 15% are singletons; the top ten hold around 16%. This clonotype was observed a few times. The TCR sequence derives from a human donor in good health. V usage is TRBV5-1 and J usage is TRBJ2-6; unclear D gene. CDR3 in DNA: TGCGCCAGCAGCATCCCCCGGGCTTCCCCCCGTTCCCTCTCTGGGGCCAACGTCCTGACTTTC. Protein sequence: CASSIPRASPRSLSGANVLTF.